This TCR beta chain was recovered during a study of cytomegalovirus exposure and HLA in healthy donors. This clone was found once. The PCR used 60 Vbeta and 13 Jbeta primers. The data were produced by immunoSEQ multiplex PCR, yet TCRdb's version contains in-frame clones alone and is incomplete. This table holds about 160,000 clones, more than 75% found once. The CDR3 has 13 amino acids. The germline gives CDR1 SEHNR, CDR2 FQNEAQ (reference sequence). V trimming: 11 bases; J trimming: 9 bases; junction bases outside the gene matches: 10. The chain is built from TRBV7-9 and TRBJ2-1, with 10 bases matching TRBD2. Sequenced input: PBMCs. The sequence was collected from a girl between 2 and 10 years old in good health and CMV-seropositive. CDR3 DNA sequence: TGTGCCGGAAGAGCGGGAGGGGAGGTTGAGCAGTTCTTC. It is translated as CAGRAGGEVEQFF.